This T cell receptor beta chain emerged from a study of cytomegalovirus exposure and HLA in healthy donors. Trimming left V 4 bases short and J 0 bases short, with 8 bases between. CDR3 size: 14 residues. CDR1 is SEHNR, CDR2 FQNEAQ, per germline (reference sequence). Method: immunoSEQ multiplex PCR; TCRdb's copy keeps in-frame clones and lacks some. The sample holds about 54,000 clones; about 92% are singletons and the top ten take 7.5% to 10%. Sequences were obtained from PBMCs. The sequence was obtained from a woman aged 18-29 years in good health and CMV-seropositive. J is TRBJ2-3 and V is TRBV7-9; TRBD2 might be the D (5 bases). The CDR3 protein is CASSSGISTDTQYF. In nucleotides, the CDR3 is TGTGCCAGCAGCTCGGGGATAAGCACAGATACGCAGTATTTT.